This TCR beta chain was captured by sequencing in a study of PD-1 blockade in classical Hodgkin lymphoma. The time point was: cycle 4 day 1 (C4D1), after five to seven weeks of nivolumab. Every single patient, without exception, relapsed after autologous stem cell transplantation, and brentuximab vedotin exposure varied. Thawed PBMCs were the source of CD4+ T cells, purified by magnetic negative selection. Classifying best responses yielded complete response, partial response or progressive disease. To note about this clone: Its antigen is not known.

Here immunoSEQ multiplex PCR was the method, and the copy in TCRdb shows in-frame clones only, minus some. The sample consists of around 28,000 clones, more than 85% of them appearing once. Findings of the study overall: Underlying causes for the observed repertoire differences were not defined, possibly disease activity or prior therapy.

V trimming: 3 bases; J trimming: 4 bases; junction bases outside the gene matches: 3. CDR1 and CDR2 from the germline V gene are SGHAT and FQNNGV. The CDR3 length is 15 residues. This specimen was CD4+ T cells from blood, taken before the fourth cycle of nivolumab. The chain employs TRBV11-2 and TRBJ2-5; 12 nucleotides agree with TRBD2. This receptor was taken from a human donor with classical Hodgkin lymphoma. The DNA for the CDR3 is TGTGCCAGCAGCTTTGGACTAGCGGGAAGAGAGACCCAGTACTTC. It is translated as CASSFGLAGRETQYF.